These 23 T cell receptor beta chains came from one sample sequenced in a study of OX40 agonist ivuxolimab in advanced cancers. The protocol was immunoSEQ multiplex PCR, while the TCRdb copy is restricted to in-frame clones and leaves out a portion. Of roughly 60,000 clones in the sample, around 90% are singletons; the top ten hold more than 13%. The starting material was CD4+ or CD8+ T cells sorted from blood, obtained in a trial of the OX40 agonist ivuxolimab. The receptors originated from an adult with an advanced solid tumor such as melanoma, head and neck, liver or kidney cancer.

The chain recombines TRBV6-6 with TRBJ2-7; the match to TRBD1 covers 8 bases. The CDR3 covers 13 residues. Looked up from germline, CDR1 is MNHNY and CDR2 is SVGAGI (reference sequence). Germline trimming cut 6 bases from V and 6 bases from J; bases unmatched to any gene: 7. The DNA for the CDR3 is TGTGCCAGCAGCAACGGACAGGGAGCCGAGCAGTACTTC. Protein product: CASSNGQGAEQYF.

This clone was counted a few times. This chain joins TRBV11-2 and TRBJ1-5; no clear D. This CDR3 has 12 amino acids. In germline, CDR1 is SGHAT, CDR2 FQNNGV. The V end was cut by 2 bases, the J end by 7 bases, with 6 bases between. The CDR3, as DNA: TGTGCCAGCAGCTTAATTGACCAGCCCCAGCATTTT. Translation: CASSLIDQPQHF.

The chain links TRBV6-4 to TRBJ2-1, with TRBD2 identical over 9 bases. Germline CDR1 and CDR2: MRHNA and SNTAGT. The CDR3 is 15 amino acids. V dropped 4 bases and J dropped 5; count of bases not matched to a gene: 6. CDR3 region: CASSAETSGNNEQFF. The CDR3 DNA reads as TGTGCCAGCAGTGCGGAGACTAGCGGAAACAATGAGCAGTTCTTC.

This chain connects TRBV11-3 to TRBJ2-7; maybe TRBD2 (6 bases). The CDR3 runs 16 residues. Trimming stripped 0 bases from V and 2 bases from J, with 14 bases between. Germline CDR1 is SGHNT and CDR2 is YENEEA. This CDR3 is CASSLDGGTGTYEQYF. The CDR3 DNA is TGTGCCAGCAGCTTAGATGGCGGGACGGGGACCTACGAGCAGTACTTC. The variable domain in full, with the rest retrieved from reference TRBV11-3 and TRBJ2-7, is EAGVVQSPRYKIIEKKQPVAFWCNPISGHNTLYWYLQNLGQGPELLIRYENEEAVDDSQLPKDRFSAERLKGVDSTLKIQPAELGDSAVYLCASSLDGGTGTYEQYFGPGTRLTVT.

In its sample, this clone was seen a few times. This chain connects TRBV29-1 to TRBJ2-1; 7 nucleotides align to TRBD1. The CDR3 extends over 12 amino acids. V trimming: 3 bases; J trimming: 12 bases; junction bases outside the gene matches: 8. CDR1 and CDR2 from the germline V gene are SQVTM and ANQGSEA. Written as DNA, the CDR3 is TGCAGCGTTGACTTGGTAGGACAGGTGCAGTTCTTC. It translates to CSVDLVGQVQFF.

V and J are TRBV6-1 and TRBJ2-7; D not resolved. The CDR3 sequence is 13 residues long. Germline V CDR1 and CDR2: MNHNS, SASEGT. Trimming stripped 1 base from V and 3 bases from J, with 7 bases between. The CDR3, as DNA: TGTGCCAGCAGTGAAGAACGGTACTACGAGCAGTACTTC. Its translation: CASSEERYYEQYF.

This CDR3 is CASSLDGGRAGEQFF. The CDR3 region has the DNA TGTGCCAGCAGCTTAGACGGCGGGAGGGCCGGGGAGCAGTTCTTC. The chain recombines TRBV7-8 with TRBJ2-1; 9 positions match TRBD2. This CDR3 has 15 residues. Trimming cost V 1 base and J 10 bases; bases outside gene matches: 8. CDR1 is SGHVS, CDR2 FQNEAQ, per germline.

V gene TRBV7-2 combines with J gene TRBJ2-1, with unresolved D. CDR3 length equals 14 residues. V was clipped by 2 bases and J by 6 bases, with 11 bases between them. Germline V gene lookup returns CDR1 SGHTA and CDR2 FQGNSA. CDR3 DNA sequence: TGTGCCAGCAGCTTATCAAGGGCTCGCAATGAGCAGTTCTTC. The encoded protein is CASSLSRARNEQFF.

Comment on this clone: Other DNA sequences from this sample encode an identical CDR3 as well. The rearrangement uses TRBV6-5 and TRBJ2-1; 10 bases align to TRBD1. Germline CDR1 reads MNHEY; CDR2 reads SVGAGI. The CDR3 length is 16 residues. The trim removed 0 bases at V and 7 bases at J, leaving 6 bases unmatched. CDR3 sequence reads: CASSYSTRTGGNEQFF. The CDR3 bases are TGTGCCAGCAGTTACTCGACAAGGACAGGGGGTAATGAGCAGTTCTTC.

This clone was seen once. The chain uses TRBV19 and TRBJ2-1; D unclear. CDR1 is LNHDA and CDR2 is SQIVND in the germline V gene (reference sequence). The CDR3 totals 14 residues. Trimming took off 0 bases at V and 8 bases at J, with 11 bases between the two ends. CDR3 DNA: TGTGCCAGTAGTATAGAGCCCTCGGGCTATGAGCAGTTCTTC. Its protein is CASSIEPSGYEQFF.

The rearrangement uses TRBV6-5 and TRBJ2-7; the D is unclear. V was shortened by 4 bases and J by 1 base, with 8 bases between the two germline ends. Germline CDR1 is MNHEY and CDR2 is SVGAGI. This CDR3 comprises 13 residues. CDR3 in amino acids: CASSWLPSYEQYF. The DNA for the CDR3 is TGTGCCAGCAGTTGGCTCCCGTCCTACGAGCAGTACTTC.

This chain connects TRBV5-1 to TRBJ2-3, with unresolved D. The V gene lost 0 bases and the J gene lost 2 bases, with 1 base spanning the gap. Germline V gene sequence: CDR1 SGHRS, CDR2 YFSETQ. CDR3 length equals 12 residues. This CDR3 is CASSLATDTQYF. The CDR3 region has the DNA TGCGCCAGCAGCTTGGCCACAGATACGCAGTATTTT.

The gene calls are TRBV7-3 and TRBJ2-6; D is unclear. Germline CDR1 is SGHTA and CDR2 is FQGTGA. There are 14 residues in the CDR3. V lost 2 bases and J lost 2, with 4 bases in between. The CDR3 bases are TGTGCCAGCAGCTTAGACCCTGGGGCCAACGTCCTGACTTTC. Translating gives CASSLDPGANVLTF.

V gene TRBV19 combines with J gene TRBJ2-1; either TRBD1 or TRBD2 may supply D (5 bases each). Germline values: CDR1 LNHDA, CDR2 SQIVND (reference sequence). The CDR3 runs 12 residues. Trimming removed 3 bases at V and 12 bases at J, with 12 bases between. The CDR3 region is CASSIQPGRQFF. CDR3 nucleotide sequence: TGTGCCAGTAGTATTCAACCGGGACGGCAGTTCTTC. Together with reference TRBV19 and TRBJ2-1, the CDR3 gives the full variable domain: DGGITQSPKYLFRKEGQNVTLSCEQNLNHDAMYWYRQDPGQGLRLIYYSQIVNDFQKGDIAEGYSVSREKKESFPLTVTSAQKNPTAFYLCASSIQPGRQFFGPGTRLTVL.

The chain links TRBV27 to TRBJ2-7; D is uncertain. Deletions cut 5 bases from V and 3 bases from J, with 11 bases between. CDR3 length equals 13 residues. In germline, CDR1 is MNHEY, CDR2 SMNVEV (reference sequence). The CDR3 region is CASSRKTSYEQYF. CDR3 sequence (DNA): TGTGCCAGCAGTAGAAAGACAAGCTACGAGCAGTACTTC.

The chain recombines TRBV7-2 with TRBJ2-7, with no clear D. Germline CDR1 is SGHTA and CDR2 is FQGNSA. The CDR3 consists of 15 residues. Trimming took off 1 base at V and 2 bases at J, with 12 bases between the two ends. The CDR3: CASSLVAVAPYEQYF. The DNA of the CDR3 is TGTGCCAGCAGCTTAGTGGCCGTAGCCCCCTACGAGCAGTACTTC.

The chain combines TRBV19 with TRBJ2-7, with 9 bases fitting TRBD1. Germline V gene lookup returns CDR1 LNHDA and CDR2 SQIVND (reference sequence). CDR3 length equals 16 residues. J lost 1 base, V lost 4 bases, and 8 bases had no gene match. The CDR3 nucleotides are TGTGCCAGTAGTACCCAAGGACAGGGGCGATCCTACGAGCAGTACTTC. This sequence encodes CASSTQGQGRSYEQYF. Full variable domain (outside the CDR3, taken from reference TRBV19 and TRBJ2-7): DGGITQSPKYLFRKEGQNVTLSCEQNLNHDAMYWYRQDPGQGLRLIYYSQIVNDFQKGDIAEGYSVSREKKESFPLTVTSAQKNPTAFYLCASSTQGQGRSYEQYFGPGTRLTVT.

V is TRBV15 and J is TRBJ2-5; a weak D match, TRBD2 (6 bases). CDR1 and CDR2 (germline): LNHNV, YYDKDF (reference sequence). This CDR3 comprises 13 residues. Trimming shortened V by 4 bases and J by 4 bases, and 10 bases separated the two germline ends. This CDR3 reads CATSMGGSETQYF. The CDR3 nucleotides read TGTGCCACCAGCATGGGGGGTTCAGAGACCCAGTACTTC. Full variable domain (rest looked up from reference TRBV15 and TRBJ2-5): DAMVIQNPRYQVTQFGKPVTLSCSQTLNHNVMYWYQQKSSQAPKLLFHYYDKDFNNEADTPDNFQSRRPNTSFCFLDIRSPGLGDTAMYLCATSMGGSETQYFGPGTRLLVL.

The gene calls are TRBV28 and TRBJ2-1; D uncertain. Germline CDR1 is MDHEN and CDR2 is SYDVKM. V was shortened by 2 bases and J by 15 bases, with 17 bases between the two germline ends. The CDR3 length is 13 residues. CDR3 nucleotides: TGTGCCAGCAGTTTACCAGCTCCCCCACTGGTGTTCTTC. It codes for CASSLPAPPLVFF.

The chain has TRBV4-3 and TRBJ2-7; weak D call: TRBD1 (6 bases). This CDR3 has 15 residues. V lost 0 bases to trimming and J lost 5 bases, with 14 bases between them. Germline CDR1 reads LGHNA; CDR2 reads YSLEER. In DNA, the CDR3 is TGCGCCAGCAGCCAAGATGGCAGGGGTGGCGACGAGCAGTACTTC. It is translated as CASSQDGRGGDEQYF.

J is TRBJ1-1 and V is TRBV27; D is ambiguous. CDR3 length: 13 residues. The germline V gene encodes CDR1 MNHEY and CDR2 SMNVEV (reference sequence). V lost 6 bases and J lost 0, with 8 bases in between. The CDR3 coding sequence is TGTGCCAGCAGATTTCGGATGAACACTGAAGCTTTCTTT. This codes for CASRFRMNTEAFF.

The J gene is TRBJ2-7, the V gene TRBV19, with 11 bases lining up with TRBD2. Germline CDR1 reads LNHDA; CDR2 reads SQIVND (reference sequence). The J segment lost 1 base and the V segment lost 3 bases, leaving 5 bases of the junction unmatched. This CDR3 spans 16 amino acids. As DNA, the CDR3 is TGTGCCAGTAGTATCGCGACTAGCGGGATGTCCTACGAGCAGTACTTC. Protein: CASSIATSGMSYEQYF.

The chain combines TRBV28 with TRBJ2-1; unclear D gene. CDR1 is MDHEN and CDR2 is SYDVKM in the germline V gene. The CDR3 length is 11 residues. V was pared by 3 bases and J by 8 bases, with 5 bases between. The CDR3 here is CASSFEDEQFF. CDR3 nucleotide sequence: TGTGCCAGCAGTTTTGAGGATGAGCAGTTCTTC.